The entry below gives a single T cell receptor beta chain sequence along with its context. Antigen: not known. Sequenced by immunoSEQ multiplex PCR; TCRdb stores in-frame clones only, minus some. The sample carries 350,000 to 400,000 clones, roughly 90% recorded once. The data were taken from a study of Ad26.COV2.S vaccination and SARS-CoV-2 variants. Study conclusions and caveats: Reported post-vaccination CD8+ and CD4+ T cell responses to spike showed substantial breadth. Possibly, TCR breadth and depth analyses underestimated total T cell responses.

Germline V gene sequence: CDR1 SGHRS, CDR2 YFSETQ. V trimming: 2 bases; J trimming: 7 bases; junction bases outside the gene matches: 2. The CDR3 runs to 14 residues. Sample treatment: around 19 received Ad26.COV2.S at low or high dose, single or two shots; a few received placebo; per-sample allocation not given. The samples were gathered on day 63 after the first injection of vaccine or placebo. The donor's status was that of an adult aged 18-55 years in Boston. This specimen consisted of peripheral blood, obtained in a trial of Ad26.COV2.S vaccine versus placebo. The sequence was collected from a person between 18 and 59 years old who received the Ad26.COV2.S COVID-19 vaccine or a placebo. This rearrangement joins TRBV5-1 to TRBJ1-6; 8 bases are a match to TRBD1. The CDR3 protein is CASSFDRGNSPLHF. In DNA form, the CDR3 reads TGCGCCAGCAGCTTCGACAGGGGCAATTCACCCCTCCACTTT.